This TCR beta chain came from a study of cytomegalovirus exposure and HLA in healthy donors. This CDR3 spans 14 amino acids. CDR1 is MNHEY and CDR2 is SMNVEV in the germline V gene (reference sequence). Repertoires were generated with immunoSEQ multiplex PCR, while TCRdb's copy carries only in-frame clones and drops some. The repertoire includes some 330,000 clones, 80% to 90% of them detected once, and 0.84% sits in the top ten. With respect to this clone: One end of the junction varies from germline; a read error may be responsible.

The TCR was taken from a woman younger than 35 in good health and CMV-seronegative. The chain recombines TRBV27 with TRBJ2-4; 13 nucleotides agree with TRBD2. Material for sequencing was PBMCs. CDR3 coding DNA: TGTGCCAGTGGACTAGCGGGAGACAAAACCATTCAGTACTTC. The encoded protein is CASGLAGDKTIQYF.